The 24 T cell receptor beta chains reported below all come from one sample, sequenced in a study of shared clonotypes between healthy human individuals. Produced via immunoSEQ multiplex PCR; TCRdb's table is partial and in-frame only. This sample yields approximately 1.5 million clones, of which just under 99% are seen a single time; about 0.34% belongs to the top ten. The source material was naive CD4+ T cells sorted from blood. Sample subset: CD45RA+ positively selected. These receptors all come from a man under 40 in good health.

The rearrangement joins TRBV19 to TRBJ1-1; D gene ambiguous. The CDR3 is made up of 14 amino acids. V lost 2 bases and J lost 2, with 9 bases in between. Per the germline V gene, CDR1 is LNHDA and CDR2 is SQIVND (reference sequence). CDR3 sequence reads: CASSIKSRNTEAFF. Written as DNA, the CDR3 is TGTGCCAGTAGTATAAAAAGCCGAAACACTGAAGCTTTCTTT.

V usage is TRBV28 and J usage is TRBJ1-2; a possible D gene is TRBD1 (5 bases). With 3 bases removed from V and 5 bases from J, the gap between germline ends came to 16 bases. Germline values: CDR1 MDHEN, CDR2 SYDVKM. The CDR3 has 15 residues. The CDR3 DNA reads TGTGCCAGCAGTTTCGTCTGGGGGACTGATTATGGCTACACCTTC. Its translation is CASSFVWGTDYGYTF.

V is TRBV6-1 and J is TRBJ1-2; D unresolved. This CDR3 is 15 amino acids long. CDR1 and CDR2 from the germline V gene are MNHNS and SASEGT. Between the trimmed V and J ends, which lost 6 bases and 2 bases, there was a span of 16 bases. CDR3 sequence: CASRNPMAGNYGYTF. The CDR3 DNA reads as TGTGCCAGCAGGAACCCAATGGCGGGAAACTATGGCTACACCTTC.

Remarks on this clone: The identical CDR3 is also encoded by other nucleotide sequences in the sample. V usage is TRBV5-1 and J usage is TRBJ1-5; 7 bases agree with TRBD1. Germline V gene data show CDR1 as SGHRS and CDR2 as YFSETQ. The J segment lost 4 bases and the V segment lost 4 bases, leaving 5 bases of the junction unmatched. The CDR3 consists of 14 residues. DNA of the CDR3: TGCGCCAGCAGCCCGGGACAGCCAAATCAGCCCCAGCATTTT. Protein: CASSPGQPNQPQHF.

The chain carries TRBV20-1 and TRBJ1-1, with D unclear. This CDR3 comprises 11 residues. CDR1 is DFQATT and CDR2 is SNEGSKA in the germline V gene (reference sequence). V was pared by 6 bases and J by 7 bases, with 12 bases between. In DNA, the CDR3 is TGCAGTGCGGTGCGCGGAGGTGAAGCTTTCTTT. It yields the protein CSAVRGGEAFF.

The chain has TRBV5-1 and TRBJ2-7; TRBD2 matches 7 bases. This CDR3 contains 16 residues. V lost 0 bases to trimming and J lost 2 bases; unmatched junction nucleotides: 8. From germline, CDR1 is SGHRS and CDR2 YFSETQ. This CDR3 reads CASSLGLAEPAYEQYF. The CDR3 DNA reads TGCGCCAGCAGCTTGGGGCTAGCGGAACCTGCCTACGAGCAGTACTTC.

Only one count was recorded for this clone. The CDR3 reads CASSGQGSDEQYF. Here the CDR3 DNA reads TGTGCCAGCAGTGGACAGGGGAGCGACGAGCAGTACTTC. The chain couples TRBV7-9 to TRBJ2-7; 9 nucleotides line up with TRBD1. Germline V gives CDR1 SEHNR, CDR2 FQNEAQ (reference sequence). The CDR3 loop spans 13 amino acids. With 6 bases clipped from V and 5 bases from J, the junction kept 5 bases outside the gene matches.

V and J are TRBV9 and TRBJ2-5; possible D gene TRBD1, 5 bases. Germline V gene sequence: CDR1 SGDLS, CDR2 YYNGEE. V lost 4 bases, J lost 5 bases, and 18 bases lay in between. The CDR3 contains 15 residues. The CDR3 region has the DNA TGTGCCAGCAGCTTGGGCTTCGGGTGGGGCGAGACCCAGTACTTC. Protein: CASSLGFGWGETQYF.

Concerning this clone itself: Distinct nucleotide sequences in the sample also encode this CDR3. The DNA of the CDR3 is TGTGCCAGCAGCTTACGAGGGTCTGGGGCCAACGTCCTGACTTTC. Encoded protein: CASSLRGSGANVLTF. V usage is TRBV7-2 and J usage is TRBJ2-6, with a possible D match to TRBD2 (5 bases). Germline V gene lookup returns CDR1 SGHTA and CDR2 FQGNSA. V was cut by 2 bases and J by 1 base, with 6 bases left in between. This CDR3 contains 15 residues. Looking up the rest from reference TRBV7-2 and TRBJ2-6 gives the full variable domain: GAGVSQSPSNKVTEKGKDVELRCDPISGHTALYWYRQSLGQGLEFLIYFQGNSAPDKSGLPSDRFSAERTGGSVSTLTIQRTQQEDSAVYLCASSLRGSGANVLTFGAGSRLTVL.

This clone showed up just once. The chain recombines TRBV7-2 with TRBJ2-2, with D possibly TRBD2 on 5 matching bases. Per germline, CDR1 SGHTA and CDR2 FQGNSA. V was pared by 4 bases and J by 3 bases, with 9 bases between. This CDR3 has 14 amino acids. The CDR3 region is CASSSDWDTGELFF. DNA for the CDR3: TGTGCCAGCAGCTCGGACTGGGACACCGGGGAGCTGTTTTTT. The variable domain in full, with the rest retrieved from reference TRBV7-2 and TRBJ2-2, is GAGVSQSPSNKVTEKGKDVELRCDPISGHTALYWYRQSLGQGLEFLIYFQGNSAPDKSGLPSDRFSAERTGGSVSTLTIQRTQQEDSAVYLCASSSDWDTGELFFGEGSRLTVL.

V is TRBV6-1 and J is TRBJ1-1, with TRBD1 identical over 7 bases. V lost 6 bases, J lost 8 bases, and 9 bases stayed unmatched. Germline V gene sequence: CDR1 MNHNS, CDR2 SASEGT. The CDR3 runs 13 residues. CDR3 region: CASRSQGTKEAFF. CDR3 nucleotide sequence: TGTGCCAGCAGGTCACAGGGGACGAAGGAAGCTTTCTTT.

The genes are TRBV28 and TRBJ1-5; D is unclear. The germline gives CDR1 MDHEN, CDR2 SYDVKM. V was pared by 1 base and J by 11 bases, with 15 bases between. This CDR3 region has 14 residues. The CDR3 coding sequence is TGTGCCAGCAGTTTATCCAGTCGTGGCACGGCCCAGCATTTT. Its protein product is CASSLSSRGTAQHF.

This CDR3 reads CASSVSGNTEAFF. DNA for the CDR3: TGCGCCAGCAGTGTCTCCGGGAACACTGAAGCTTTCTTT. V is TRBV10-1 and J is TRBJ1-1, with D hard to call. The CDR3 consists of 13 residues. V shed 4 bases and J shed 1 base, with 7 bases lying between them. The germline gives CDR1 WNHNN, CDR2 SYGVQD (reference sequence).

The chain is built from TRBV5-1 and TRBJ1-1, with a tentative D call TRBD1 (5 bases). Germline loops: CDR1 SGHRS, CDR2 YFSETQ. Trimming removed 7 bases from V and 5 bases from J, with 15 bases in between. This CDR3 has 13 amino acids. Here the CDR3 reads CASGKYEGTEAFF. The CDR3 DNA reads TGCGCCAGCGGCAAGTATGAGGGGACTGAAGCTTTCTTT. The whole variable domain, remainder taken from reference TRBV5-1 and TRBJ1-1, is KAGVTQTPRYLIKTRGQQVTLSCSPISGHRSVSWYQQTPGQGLQFLFEYFSETQRNKGNFPGRFSGRQFSNSRSEMNVSTLELGDSALYLCASGKYEGTEAFFGQGTRLTVV.

This chain connects TRBV5-5 to TRBJ2-7, with D tentatively TRBD1 (5 bases). Per germline, CDR1 SGHKS and CDR2 YYEKEE (reference sequence). V shed 2 bases and J shed 2 bases, with 8 bases lying between them. The CDR3 loop spans 13 amino acids. CDR3 nucleotides: TGTGCCAGCAGCTTAGTCAGGGCCTACGAGCAGTACTTC. It encodes CASSLVRAYEQYF.

The table lists this clone with a count of one. The gene calls are TRBV2 and TRBJ2-1, with TRBD2 matching over 15 bases. Unmatched junction bases numbered 11, after V lost 5 bases and J lost 12 bases. Germline V gene lookup returns CDR1 SNHLY and CDR2 FYNNEI. CDR3 size: 16 residues. The DNA of the CDR3 is TGTGCCAGCAGTACTCAGAGGGGACTAGCGGGAGGCGGGCAGTTCTTC. Translating it yields CASSTQRGLAGGGQFF. The complete variable domain, with remaining parts taken from reference TRBV2 and TRBJ2-1, reads EPEVTQTPSHQVTQMGQEVILRCVPISNHLYFYWYRQILGQKVEFLVSFYNNEISEKSEIFDDQFSVERPDGSNFTLKIRSTKLEDSAMYFCASSTQRGLAGGGQFFGPGTRLTVL.

The chain uses TRBV14 and TRBJ2-7; D remains ambiguous. Per germline, CDR1 SGHDN and CDR2 FVKESK. V gave up 8 bases and J gave up 3 bases, with 14 bases separating them. The CDR3 sequence is 13 residues long. CDR3 sequence reads: CASSTPGVYEQYF. The CDR3 nucleotides read TGTGCCAGCTCTACCCCTGGGGTCTACGAGCAGTACTTC. Full variable domain (missing parts from reference TRBV14 and TRBJ2-7): EAGVTQFPSHSVIEKGQTVTLRCDPISGHDNLYWYRRVMGKEIKFLLHFVKESKQDESGMPNNRFLAERTGGTYSTLKVQPAELEDSGVYFCASSTPGVYEQYFGPGTRLTVT.

Remarks on this clone: No DNA is shown, since the ends of the CDR3 on it are uncertain; the CDR3 is the one TCRdb lists. This chain links TRBV18 with TRBJ1-5. Inclusive of both ends, the CDR3 amounts to 18 amino acids. CDR1 and CDR2 (germline): KGHSH, LQKENI. This CDR3 reads CASSPVGPGGVSNQPQHF.

In this sample, this clone turned up once. The rearrangement uses TRBV30 and TRBJ2-7; TRBD1 is a possible D gene (6 bases). Trimming stripped 3 bases from V and 3 bases from J, with 15 bases between. In germline, CDR1 is GTSNPN, CDR2 SVGIG (reference sequence). The CDR3 is made up of 14 amino acids. The CDR3 DNA sequence: TGTGCCTGGAGGCCGGACAGACCATACTACGAGCAGTACTTC. The encoded protein is CAWRPDRPYYEQYF.

About this clone itself: The sample contains more than one DNA sequence encoding this CDR3. This chain connects TRBV18 to TRBJ2-3; 9 positions match TRBD2. Germline CDR1 KGHSH, CDR2 LQKENI. There are 15 residues in the CDR3. Trimming cost V 3 bases and J 0 bases; bases outside gene matches: 1. As DNA, the CDR3 is TGTGCCAGCTCACCTACTAGCGGGAGCACAGATACGCAGTATTTT. Encoded protein: CASSPTSGSTDTQYF.

The V gene is TRBV7-2, the J gene TRBJ2-3; weak D call: TRBD1 (5 bases). Germline V CDR1 and CDR2: SGHTA, FQGNSA. Trimming removed 1 base from V and 1 base from J, with 9 bases in between. The CDR3 consists of 15 residues. CDR3 residues: CASSLGGSRTDTQYF. The CDR3 coding sequence is TGTGCCAGCAGCTTAGGGGGCAGCCGCACAGATACGCAGTATTTT. The complete variable domain, with remaining parts taken from reference TRBV7-2 and TRBJ2-3, reads GAGVSQSPSNKVTEKGKDVELRCDPISGHTALYWYRQSLGQGLEFLIYFQGNSAPDKSGLPSDRFSAERTGGSVSTLTIQRTQQEDSAVYLCASSLGGSRTDTQYFGPGTRLTVL.

The count of this clone is one. The V gene is TRBV14, the J gene TRBJ2-2, with D possibly matching TRBD1 (5 bases). The CDR3 extends over 16 amino acids. Trimming stripped 0 bases from V and 7 bases from J, with 15 bases between. The germline V gene encodes CDR1 SGHDN and CDR2 FVKESK. This CDR3 is CASSQDLGRVYGELFF. The CDR3, as DNA: TGTGCCAGCAGCCAAGATCTCGGCAGGGTGTACGGGGAGCTGTTTTTT.

As regards this clone: Other DNA sequences from this sample encode an identical CDR3 as well. The rearrangement joins TRBV5-1 to TRBJ1-2; D ambiguous. Germline-derived CDR1 and CDR2 are SGHRS and YFSETQ. With 1 base removed from V and 3 bases from J, the gap between germline ends came to 13 bases. The CDR3 is made up of 15 amino acids. For the CDR3, the DNA is TGCGCCAGCAGCTTGCTCCCGGGGAGTGACTATGGCTACACCTTC. Translation: CASSLLPGSDYGYTF.

V is TRBV7-8 and J is TRBJ2-7, with D tentatively TRBD1 or TRBD2 (5 bases each). V was clipped by 1 base and J by 5 bases, with 12 bases between them. The CDR3 contains 14 residues. The germline V gene has CDR1 SGHVS and CDR2 FQNEAQ. The CDR3 loop is CASSLDRGAHEQYF. The CDR3 nucleotides are TGTGCCAGCAGCTTAGATAGGGGAGCCCACGAGCAGTACTTC.